This T cell receptor beta chain derives from a study of metastatic and nonmetastatic thyroid tumors. The overall study: Comparative analysis of repertoires was undertaken across blood and tumor or nodule tissue obtained from malignant and benign thyroid patients.

Nobody among the patients had been given any treatment before thyroid surgery. Looked up from germline, CDR1 is GTSNPN and CDR2 is SVGIG (reference sequence). Trimming cost V 4 bases and J 0 bases, with 19 bases left between them. The CDR3 has 18 amino acids. In regard to this clone: Its matching antigen is unknown.

Per the original methods: Building a distant-metastasis classifier for papillary thyroid cancer drew on CDR3 differences across clinicopathological groups. Through MiXCR, TCRdb re-clonotyped the PCR reads. TCRdb's processing, not the authors' own work, is the source of the V and J calls. Here the sample spans approximately 40,000 clones, roughly 20% being singletons. The study, taken as a whole, reports: TCR beta diversity was reportedly significantly higher in malignant thyroid tumors than benign nodules, in blood and tumor.

The TCR was taken from a female donor with papillary thyroid cancer or a benign thyroid nodule (not recorded which). Some clones in this sample may be carry-over from other donors' samples. V usage is TRBV30 and J usage is TRBJ1-6; D gene unclear. Sequencing used blood. CDR3 nucleotides: TGTGCCTGGAAACGGAACCTCAGGCAGAGCTCCTATAATTCACCCCTCCACTTT. Translated, it gives CAWKRNLRQSSYNSPLHF.